A single T cell receptor beta chain is shown here with its context. No antigen is known for it. Reprocessing the 5' RACE reads, TCRdb reports a single entry for every CDR3 protein and omits DNA. This table holds about 160,000 distinct CDR3 sequences. This sample stems from a study of monozygotic twins with inflammatory bowel disease. Notes on the study in general: Separate T cell subtypes could not be resolved from one another.

The CDR3 extends over 20 amino acids. Looked up from germline, CDR1 is LGHDT and CDR2 is YNNKEL (reference sequence). This sequence originates from a human donor with ulcerative colitis or Crohn's disease, or a healthy co-twin of an affected twin (not recorded which). This sequence joins TRBV3-1 and TRBJ1-2; TCRdb reports TRBD1, a call that lacks DNA to check it against. Sequencing input: blood. The CDR3 loop is CASSQDGGQATKSTIYGYTF.